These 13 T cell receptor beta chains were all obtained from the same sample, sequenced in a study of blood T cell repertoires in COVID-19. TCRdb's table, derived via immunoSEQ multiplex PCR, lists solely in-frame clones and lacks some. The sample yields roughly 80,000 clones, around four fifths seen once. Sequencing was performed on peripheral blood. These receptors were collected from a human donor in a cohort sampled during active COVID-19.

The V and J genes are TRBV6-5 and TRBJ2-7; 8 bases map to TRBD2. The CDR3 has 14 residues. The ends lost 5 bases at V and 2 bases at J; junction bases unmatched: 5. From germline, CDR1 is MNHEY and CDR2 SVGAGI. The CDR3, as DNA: TGTGCCAGCAGTACGGGGGGGGTGGCCTACGAGCAGTACTTC. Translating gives CASSTGGVAYEQYF.

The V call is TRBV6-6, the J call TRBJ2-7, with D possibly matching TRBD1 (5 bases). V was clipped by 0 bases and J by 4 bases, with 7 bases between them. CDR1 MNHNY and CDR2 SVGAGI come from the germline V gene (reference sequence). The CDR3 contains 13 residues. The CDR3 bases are TGTGCCAGCAGTTACTCAGACAGATACGAGCAGTACTTC. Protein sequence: CASSYSDRYEQYF.

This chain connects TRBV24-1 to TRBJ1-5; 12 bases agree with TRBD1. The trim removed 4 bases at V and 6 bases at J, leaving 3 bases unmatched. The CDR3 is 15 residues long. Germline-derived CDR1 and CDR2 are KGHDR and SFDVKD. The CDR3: CATSDGTGGTQPQHF. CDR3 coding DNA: TGTGCCACCAGTGACGGGACAGGGGGCACTCAGCCCCAGCATTTT.

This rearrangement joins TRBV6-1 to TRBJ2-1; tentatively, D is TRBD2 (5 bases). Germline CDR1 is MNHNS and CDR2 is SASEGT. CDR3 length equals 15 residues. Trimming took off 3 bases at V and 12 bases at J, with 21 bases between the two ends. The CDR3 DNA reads TGTGCCAGCAGTGACGTTGGGCACCTTCCGGCGGGGCAGTTCTTC. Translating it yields CASSDVGHLPAGQFF.

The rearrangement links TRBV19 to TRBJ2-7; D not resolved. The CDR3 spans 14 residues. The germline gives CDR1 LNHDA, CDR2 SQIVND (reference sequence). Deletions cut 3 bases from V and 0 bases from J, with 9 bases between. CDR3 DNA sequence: TGTGCCAGTAGTATGGTGGCAGACTCCTACGAGCAGTACTTC. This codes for CASSMVADSYEQYF.

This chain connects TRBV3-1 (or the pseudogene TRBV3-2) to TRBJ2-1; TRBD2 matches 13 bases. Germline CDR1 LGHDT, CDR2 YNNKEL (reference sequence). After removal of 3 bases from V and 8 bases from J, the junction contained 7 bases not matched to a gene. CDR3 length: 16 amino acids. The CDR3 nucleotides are TGTGCCAGCAGCCAGGGGACTAGCGGGGCCGGGCATGAGCAGTTCTTC. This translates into CASSQGTSGAGHEQFF.

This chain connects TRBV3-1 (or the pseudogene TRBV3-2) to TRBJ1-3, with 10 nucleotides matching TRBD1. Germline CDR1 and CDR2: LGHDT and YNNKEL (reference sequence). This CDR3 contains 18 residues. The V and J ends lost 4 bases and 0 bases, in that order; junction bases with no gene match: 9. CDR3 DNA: TGTGCCAGCAGCCTTTCCGGGACAGGGGCGAGCTCTGGAAACACCATATATTTT. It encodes CASSLSGTGASSGNTIYF.

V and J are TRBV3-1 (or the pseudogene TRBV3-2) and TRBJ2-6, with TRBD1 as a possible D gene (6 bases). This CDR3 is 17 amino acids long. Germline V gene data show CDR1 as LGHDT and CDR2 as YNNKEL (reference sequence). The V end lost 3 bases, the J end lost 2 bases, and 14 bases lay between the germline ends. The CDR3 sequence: CASSHGQRSAGANVLTF. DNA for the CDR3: TGTGCCAGCAGCCACGGACAGCGGAGCGCTGGGGCCAACGTCCTGACTTTC.

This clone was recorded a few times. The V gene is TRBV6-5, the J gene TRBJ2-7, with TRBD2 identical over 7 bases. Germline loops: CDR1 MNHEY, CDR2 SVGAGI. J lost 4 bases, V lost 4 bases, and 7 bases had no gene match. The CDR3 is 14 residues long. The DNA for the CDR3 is TGTGCCAGCAGTTCCGGCGGGAGAGGGTACGAGCAGTACTTC. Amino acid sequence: CASSSGGRGYEQYF.

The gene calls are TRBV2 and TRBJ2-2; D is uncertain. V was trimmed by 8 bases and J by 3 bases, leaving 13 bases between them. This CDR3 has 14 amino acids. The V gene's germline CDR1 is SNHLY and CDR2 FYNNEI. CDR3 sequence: CASLGRWDTGELFF. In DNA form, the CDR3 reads TGTGCCAGCTTGGGCAGGTGGGACACCGGGGAGCTGTTTTTT.

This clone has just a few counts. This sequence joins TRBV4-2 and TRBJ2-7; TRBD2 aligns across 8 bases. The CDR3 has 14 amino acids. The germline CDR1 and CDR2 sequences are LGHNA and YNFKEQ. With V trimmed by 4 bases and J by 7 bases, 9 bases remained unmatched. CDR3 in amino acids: CASSRREGTGEQYF. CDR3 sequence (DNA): TGTGCCAGCAGCCGCCGGGAGGGAACGGGGGAGCAGTACTTC.

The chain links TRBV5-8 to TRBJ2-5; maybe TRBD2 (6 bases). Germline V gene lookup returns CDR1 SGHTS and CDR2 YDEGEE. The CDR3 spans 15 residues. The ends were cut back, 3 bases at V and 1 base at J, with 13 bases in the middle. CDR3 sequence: CASSSRGRSQETQYF. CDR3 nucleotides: TGTGCCAGCAGCTCCCGTGGGAGGTCCCAAGAGACCCAGTACTTC.

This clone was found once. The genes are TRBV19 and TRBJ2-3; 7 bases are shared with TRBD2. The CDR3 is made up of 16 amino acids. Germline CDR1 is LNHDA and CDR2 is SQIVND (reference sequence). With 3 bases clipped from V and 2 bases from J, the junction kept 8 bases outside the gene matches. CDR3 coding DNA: TGTGCCAGTAGTATCGGTCGGCGGGAGACCACAGATACGCAGTATTTT. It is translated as CASSIGRRETTDTQYF. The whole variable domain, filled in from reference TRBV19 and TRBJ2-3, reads DGGITQSPKYLFRKEGQNVTLSCEQNLNHDAMYWYRQDPGQGLRLIYYSQIVNDFQKGDIAEGYSVSREKKESFPLTVTSAQKNPTAFYLCASSIGRRETTDTQYFGPGTRLTVL.